This T cell receptor (beta chain) was sequenced during a study of control samples from healthy donors and cancer patients. CDR1 and CDR2 from the germline V gene are SGHRS and YFSETQ. Losses at the gene ends were 3 bases for V and 7 bases for J; bases not matched to a gene: 13. The CDR3 is 17 residues long. Sequencing used immunoSEQ multiplex PCR; TCRdb keeps in-frame clones, though not all of them. The sample has 90,000 to 130,000 clones, about 80% seen once. The specimen sequenced was blood. The V call is TRBV5-1, the J call TRBJ2-1, with TRBD2 matching 10 bases. The origin of this receptor is a man younger than 35 in good health. This CDR3 is CASSSRPGTSVGNEQFF. The DNA of the CDR3 is TGCGCCAGCAGCTCGCGACCAGGGACTAGCGTGGGGAATGAGCAGTTCTTC.